This T cell receptor (beta chain) was documented in a study of blood T cell repertoires in COVID-19. Across the whole study: Sites in the United States, Italy and Spain provided acute and convalescent COVID-19 samples. The analysed material was cDNA or gDNA that came from T cells, B-cell-depleted T cells, or PBMCs.

CDR1 ENHRY and CDR2 SYGVKD come from the germline V gene. This CDR3 contains 15 residues. The V end lost 0 bases, the J end lost 10 bases, and 18 bases lay between the germline ends. Original processing notes: How many nucleated cells were present was estimated from reference gene primer amplification. Only in-frame clones appear in the TCRdb table, and some are missing; sequencing was by immunoSEQ multiplex PCR. For V, J and clone size, that table is used; D and trimming come from the DNA. The data show over 60,000 clones, approximately 86% seen once. The clonotype comes from a man in his 70s with acute or convalescent COVID-19. The chain employs TRBV10-3 and TRBJ1-2; D perhaps matches TRBD1 (5 bases). The sequenced material came from peripheral blood. The DNA of the CDR3 is TGTGCCATCAGTGAGTCAGTAGGGGCTCGAAATTACTACACCTTC. It specifies CAISESVGARNYYTF.